The present T cell receptor (beta chain) was sequenced within a study of spatial heterogeneity in lung cancer. Trimming removed 0 bases from V and 4 bases from J, with 21 bases in between. CDR3 length equals 18 residues. Germline-derived CDR1 and CDR2 are LGHNA and YSLEER. Using its own MiXCR run on the 5' RACE reads, TCRdb lists one record per CDR3 protein. This sample has some 30,000 distinct CDR3 sequences, with approximately 5.9% found just once. This clonotype was seen more than once but under ten times. Time point noted: blood at routine non-recurrence follow-up after resection. The genes are TRBV4-3 and TRBJ1-2; D may be TRBD1 (5 bases). The sequencing used PBMCs, collected at follow-up. This clonotype originated in a female donor with early-stage non-small cell lung cancer. Here the CDR3 DNA reads TGCGCCAGCAGCCAAGAAGGGAGTATGAGGGGCGCGAGCTATGGCTACACCTTC. It encodes CASSQEGSMRGASYGYTF.